This TCR beta chain was retrieved from a study of blood T cell repertoires in COVID-19. The overall study: COVID-19 samples, acute and convalescent, were from the United States, Italy and Spain. T cells, B-cell-depleted T cells, or PBMCs supplied cDNA or gDNA.

The CDR3 has 12 amino acids. Germline lookup yields CDR1 LNHDA and CDR2 SQIVND (reference sequence). V was pared by 1 base and J by 7 bases, with 7 bases between. In the source study's methods: Amplifying reference gene primers gave estimates of nucleated cell counts. Sequencing used immunoSEQ multiplex PCR; TCRdb keeps in-frame clones, though not all of them. The D gene and trimming were derived from the DNA, and the V and J assignments and clone size from that table. The profile shows 55,000 to 70,000 clones, approximately 86% of them singletons. The sequenced sample was peripheral blood. This clonotype was obtained from a man between 65 and 85 years old with acute or convalescent COVID-19. The chain couples TRBV19 to TRBJ1-1; possibly TRBD1 for D (5 bases). CDR3 DNA sequence: TGTGCCAGTAGTATAGCCGGGGGTGAAGCTTTCTTT. Amino acids: CASSIAGGEAFF.